The sequence of this TCR beta chain was determined in a study of T cell responses to AZD1222 COVID-19 vaccine. As for the study in general: Some second doses came at about 4 weeks and others at about 12 weeks; these were pooled.

About this clone: Its specificity is unknown.

Overall study findings and caveats: Receipt of two AZD1222 doses was followed by a rise in Spike-specific TCR breadth and depth. Nearly half of spike-specific TCRs reportedly target variant regions that are unmutated in the B.1.351 and B.1.1.7 variants. White British people made up most donors, females outnumbered males, and clonal diversity was possibly underestimated.

Measured with immunoSEQ multiplex PCR; TCRdb has only the in-frame clones, and not every one. The sample has 130,000 to 150,000 clones, 80% to 90% seen once. After removal of 3 bases from V and 6 bases from J, the junction contained 5 bases not matched to a gene. The length of the CDR3 is 15 residues. Germline values: CDR1 PRHDT, CDR2 FYEKMQ (reference sequence). The J gene is TRBJ2-1, the V gene TRBV13, with TRBD2 matching 10 bases. The input for sequencing was peripheral blood, taken on day 0 of AZD1222 vaccination. The TCR comes from an adult in good health. The CDR3 DNA follows: TGTGCCAGCAGCTTCGAGCGGGGGGGCCGCAATGAGCAGTTCTTC. Its protein is CASSFERGGRNEQFF.